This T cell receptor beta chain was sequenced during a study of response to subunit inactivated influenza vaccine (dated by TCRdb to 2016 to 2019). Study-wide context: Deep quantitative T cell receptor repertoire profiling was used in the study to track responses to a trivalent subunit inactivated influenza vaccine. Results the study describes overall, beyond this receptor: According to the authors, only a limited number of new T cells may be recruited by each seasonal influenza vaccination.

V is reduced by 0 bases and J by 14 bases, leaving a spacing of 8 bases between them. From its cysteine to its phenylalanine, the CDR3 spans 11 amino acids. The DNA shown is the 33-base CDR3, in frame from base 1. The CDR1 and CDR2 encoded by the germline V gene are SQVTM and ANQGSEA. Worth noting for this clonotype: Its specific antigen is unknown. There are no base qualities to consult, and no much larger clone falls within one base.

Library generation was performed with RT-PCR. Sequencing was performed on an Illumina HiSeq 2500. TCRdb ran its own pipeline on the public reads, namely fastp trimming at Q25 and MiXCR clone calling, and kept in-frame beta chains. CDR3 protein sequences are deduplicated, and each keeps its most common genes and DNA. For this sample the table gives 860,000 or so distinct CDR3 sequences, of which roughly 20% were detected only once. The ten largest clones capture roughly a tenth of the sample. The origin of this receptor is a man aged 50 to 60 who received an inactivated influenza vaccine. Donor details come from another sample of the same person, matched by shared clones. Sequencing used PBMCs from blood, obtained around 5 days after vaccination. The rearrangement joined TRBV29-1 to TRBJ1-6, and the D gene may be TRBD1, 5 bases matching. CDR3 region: CSVEEGESLHF. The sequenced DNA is TGCAGCGTTGAAGAAGGGGAATCCCTCCACTTT.